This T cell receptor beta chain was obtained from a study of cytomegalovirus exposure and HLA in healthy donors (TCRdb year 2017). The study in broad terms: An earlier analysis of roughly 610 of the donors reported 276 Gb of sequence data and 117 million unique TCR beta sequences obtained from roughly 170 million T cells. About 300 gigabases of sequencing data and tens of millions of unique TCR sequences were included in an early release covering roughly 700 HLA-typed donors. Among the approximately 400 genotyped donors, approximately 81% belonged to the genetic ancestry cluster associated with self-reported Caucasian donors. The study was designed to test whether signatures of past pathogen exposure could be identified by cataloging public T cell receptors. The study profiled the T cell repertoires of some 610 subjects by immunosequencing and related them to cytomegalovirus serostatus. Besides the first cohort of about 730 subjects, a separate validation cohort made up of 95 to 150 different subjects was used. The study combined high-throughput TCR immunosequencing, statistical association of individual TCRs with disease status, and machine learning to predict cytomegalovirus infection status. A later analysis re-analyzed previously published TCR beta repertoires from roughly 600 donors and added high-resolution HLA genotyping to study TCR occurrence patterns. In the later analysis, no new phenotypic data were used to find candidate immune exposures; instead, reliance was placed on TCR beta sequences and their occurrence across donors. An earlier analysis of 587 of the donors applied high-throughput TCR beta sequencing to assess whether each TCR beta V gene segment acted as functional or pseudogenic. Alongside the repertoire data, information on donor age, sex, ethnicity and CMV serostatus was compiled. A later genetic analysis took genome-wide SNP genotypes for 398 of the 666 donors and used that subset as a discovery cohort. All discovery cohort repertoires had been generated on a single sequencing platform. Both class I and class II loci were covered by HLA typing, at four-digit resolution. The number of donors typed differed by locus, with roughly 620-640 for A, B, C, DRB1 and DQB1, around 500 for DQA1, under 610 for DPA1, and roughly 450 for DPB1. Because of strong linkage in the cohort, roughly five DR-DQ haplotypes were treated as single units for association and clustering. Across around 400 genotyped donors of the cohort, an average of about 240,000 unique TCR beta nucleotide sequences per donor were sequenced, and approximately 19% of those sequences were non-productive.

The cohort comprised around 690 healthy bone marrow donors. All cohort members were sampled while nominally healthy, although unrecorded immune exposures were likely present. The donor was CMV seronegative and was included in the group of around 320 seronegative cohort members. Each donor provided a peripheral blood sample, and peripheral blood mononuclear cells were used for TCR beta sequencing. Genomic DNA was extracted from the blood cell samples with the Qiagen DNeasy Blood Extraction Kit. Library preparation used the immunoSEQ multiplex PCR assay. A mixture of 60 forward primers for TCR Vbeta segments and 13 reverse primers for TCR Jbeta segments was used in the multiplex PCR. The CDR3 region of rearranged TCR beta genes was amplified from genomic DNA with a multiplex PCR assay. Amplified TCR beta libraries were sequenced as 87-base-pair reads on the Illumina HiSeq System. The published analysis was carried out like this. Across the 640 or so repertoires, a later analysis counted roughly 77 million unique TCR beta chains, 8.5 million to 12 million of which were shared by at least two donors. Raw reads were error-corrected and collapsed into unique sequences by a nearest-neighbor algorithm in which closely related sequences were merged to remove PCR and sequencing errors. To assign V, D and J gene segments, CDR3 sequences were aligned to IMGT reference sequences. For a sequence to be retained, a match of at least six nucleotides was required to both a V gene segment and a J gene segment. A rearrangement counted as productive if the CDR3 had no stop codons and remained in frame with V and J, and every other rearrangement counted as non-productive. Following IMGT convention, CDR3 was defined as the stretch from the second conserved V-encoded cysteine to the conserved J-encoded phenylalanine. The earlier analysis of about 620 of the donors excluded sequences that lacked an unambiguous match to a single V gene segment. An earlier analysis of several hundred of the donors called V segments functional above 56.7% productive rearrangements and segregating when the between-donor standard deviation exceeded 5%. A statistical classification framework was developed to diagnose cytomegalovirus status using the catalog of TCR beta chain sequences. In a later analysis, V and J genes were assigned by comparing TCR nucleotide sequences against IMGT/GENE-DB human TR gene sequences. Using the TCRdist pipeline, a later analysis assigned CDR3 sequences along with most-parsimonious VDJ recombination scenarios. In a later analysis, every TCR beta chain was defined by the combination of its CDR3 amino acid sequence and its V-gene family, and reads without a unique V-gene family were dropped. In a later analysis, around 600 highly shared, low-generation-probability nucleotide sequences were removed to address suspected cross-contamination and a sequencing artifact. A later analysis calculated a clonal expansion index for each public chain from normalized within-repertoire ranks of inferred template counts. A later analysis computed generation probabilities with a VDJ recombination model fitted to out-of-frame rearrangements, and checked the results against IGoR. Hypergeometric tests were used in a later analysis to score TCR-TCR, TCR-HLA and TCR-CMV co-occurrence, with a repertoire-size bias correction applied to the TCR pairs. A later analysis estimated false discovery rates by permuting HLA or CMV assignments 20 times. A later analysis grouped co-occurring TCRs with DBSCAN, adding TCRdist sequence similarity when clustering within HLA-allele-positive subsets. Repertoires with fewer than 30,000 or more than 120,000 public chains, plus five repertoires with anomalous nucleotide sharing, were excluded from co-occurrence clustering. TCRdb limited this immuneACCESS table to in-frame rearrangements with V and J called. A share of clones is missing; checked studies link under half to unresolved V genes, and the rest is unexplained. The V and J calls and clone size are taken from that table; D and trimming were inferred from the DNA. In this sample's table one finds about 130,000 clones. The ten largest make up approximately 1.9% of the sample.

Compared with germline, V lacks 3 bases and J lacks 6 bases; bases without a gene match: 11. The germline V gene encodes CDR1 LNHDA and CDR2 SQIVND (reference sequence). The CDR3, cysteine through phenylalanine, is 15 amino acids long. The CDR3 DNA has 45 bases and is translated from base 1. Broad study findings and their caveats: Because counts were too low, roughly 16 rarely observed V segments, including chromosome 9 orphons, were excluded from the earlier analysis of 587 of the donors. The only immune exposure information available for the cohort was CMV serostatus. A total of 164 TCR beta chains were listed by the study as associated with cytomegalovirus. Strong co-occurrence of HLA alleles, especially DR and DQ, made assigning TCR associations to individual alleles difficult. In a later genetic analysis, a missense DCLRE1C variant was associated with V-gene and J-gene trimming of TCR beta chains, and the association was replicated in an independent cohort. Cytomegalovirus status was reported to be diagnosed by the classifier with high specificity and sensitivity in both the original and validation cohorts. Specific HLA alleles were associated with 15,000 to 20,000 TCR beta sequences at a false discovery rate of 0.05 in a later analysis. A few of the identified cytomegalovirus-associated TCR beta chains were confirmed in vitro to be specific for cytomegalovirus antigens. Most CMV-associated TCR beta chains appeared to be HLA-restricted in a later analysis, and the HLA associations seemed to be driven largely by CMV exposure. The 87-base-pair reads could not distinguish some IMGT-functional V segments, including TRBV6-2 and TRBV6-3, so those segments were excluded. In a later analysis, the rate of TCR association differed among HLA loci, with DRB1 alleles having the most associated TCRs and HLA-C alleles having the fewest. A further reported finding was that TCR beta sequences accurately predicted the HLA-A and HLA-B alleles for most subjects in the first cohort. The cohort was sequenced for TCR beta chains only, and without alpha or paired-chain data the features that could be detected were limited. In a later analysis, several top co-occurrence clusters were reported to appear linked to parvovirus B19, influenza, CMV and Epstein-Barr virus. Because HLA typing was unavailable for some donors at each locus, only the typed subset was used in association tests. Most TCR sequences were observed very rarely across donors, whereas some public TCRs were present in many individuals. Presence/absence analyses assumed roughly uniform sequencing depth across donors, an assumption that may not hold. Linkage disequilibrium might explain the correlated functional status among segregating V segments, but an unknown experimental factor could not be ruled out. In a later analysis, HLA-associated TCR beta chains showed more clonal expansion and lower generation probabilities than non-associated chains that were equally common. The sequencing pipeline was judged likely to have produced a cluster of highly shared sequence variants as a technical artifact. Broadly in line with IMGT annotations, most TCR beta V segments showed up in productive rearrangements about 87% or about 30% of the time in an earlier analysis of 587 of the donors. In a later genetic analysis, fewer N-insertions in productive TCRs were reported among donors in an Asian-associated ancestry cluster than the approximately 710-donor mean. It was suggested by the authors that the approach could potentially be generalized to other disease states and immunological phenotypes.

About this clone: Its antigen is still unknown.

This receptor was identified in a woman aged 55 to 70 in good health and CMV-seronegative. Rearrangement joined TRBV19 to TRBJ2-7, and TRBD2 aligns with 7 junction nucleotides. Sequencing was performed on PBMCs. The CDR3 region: CASSIGAGIAREQYF. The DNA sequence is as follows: TGTGCCAGTAGTATCGGAGCGGGGATAGCGCGCGAGCAGTACTTC.